The entry below gives a single TCR beta chain sequence along with its context. This sample stems from a study of blood T cell repertoires in COVID-19. In the study's own analysis: Reference gene primer amplification gave nucleated cell count estimates. Libraries were prepared by immunoSEQ multiplex PCR; TCRdb keeps only in-frame clonotypes and omits some of them. V and J calls and clone size follow that table, whereas D and trimming were derived from the DNA. In the table there are roughly 220,000 clones, around 85% of which are singletons. V was shortened by 3 bases and J by 3 bases, with 15 bases between the two germline ends. There are 15 residues in the CDR3. Germline V gene data show CDR1 as MGHRA and CDR2 as YSYEKL.

This clonotype originated in a woman between 40 and 50 years old with acute COVID-19. V gene TRBV4-1 combines with J gene TRBJ2-7; D might be TRBD2 (5 bases). Sequencing was done on a sample of PBMCs or T cells enriched from blood (not recorded which). CDR3 loop: CASSQDERTNYEQYF. CDR3 in DNA: TGCGCCAGCAGCCAGGACGAGCGGACCAACTACGAGCAGTACTTC.